These 14 T cell receptor beta chains were all obtained from the same sample, sequenced in a study of CD8 T cells in ankylosing spondylitis. Study results and limitations: Blood from ankylosing spondylitis patients appeared to carry a characteristic roughly 8-variant TCR beta motif.

Their antigens remain unidentified. Each CDR3 protein is one row after TCRdb ran MiXCR on the 5' RACE reads. Among some 130,000 distinct CDR3 sequences listed, 17% were seen once. The specimen sequenced was blood, either unsorted or a sorted T cell fraction (not recorded which). The receptors come from a male donor with ankylosing spondylitis.

This chain joins TRBV5-6 and TRBJ1-4; D is unclear. V was trimmed by 2 bases and J by 8 bases, leaving 4 bases between them. In germline, CDR1 is SGHDT, CDR2 YYEEEE. The CDR3 is made up of 11 amino acids. CDR3 sequence (DNA): TGTGCCAGCAGCTTTCAAGAAAAACTGTTTTTT. Its translation: CASSFQEKLFF.

The chain has TRBV2 and TRBJ2-2, with TRBD1 matching 9 bases. Germline CDR1 and CDR2: SNHLY and FYNNEI. V trimming: 8 bases; J trimming: 4 bases; junction bases outside the gene matches: 5. The CDR3 spans 14 residues. As DNA, the CDR3 is TGTGCCAGCCTGGGACAGGGTGGCACCGGGGAGCTGTTTTTT. It is translated as CASLGQGGTGELFF.

In this sample, this clonotype turned up many times. The chain combines TRBV29-1 with TRBJ2-2; 7 nucleotides line up with TRBD2. J was trimmed by 6 bases and V by 8 bases; bases with no gene match: 15. Germline CDR1 is SQVTM and CDR2 is ANQGSEA. The length of the CDR3 is 15 residues. CDR3 in amino acids: CSFRLPGGRAGELFF. The DNA of the CDR3 is TGCAGCTTTCGACTGCCTGGCGGGAGAGCCGGGGAGCTGTTTTTT.

The CDR3 bases are TGTGCCAGCAGCCAATCTTGGAAAGAGACCCAGTACTTC. Residues: CASSQSWKETQYF. The chain joins TRBV16 to TRBJ2-5; D is unresolved. CDR1 is KGHSY, CDR2 FQNENV, per germline. The V and J ends lost 0 bases and 3 bases respectively, with 5 bases between them. The CDR3 consists of 13 residues.

This chain links TRBV28 with TRBJ2-3; 12 bases are a match to TRBD2. CDR1 and CDR2 from the germline V gene are MDHEN and SYDVKM. This CDR3 comprises 17 residues. Trimming cost V 5 bases and J 6 bases; bases outside gene matches: 12. The CDR3 region is CASSPHLAGGPGDTQYF. The CDR3, as DNA: TGTGCCAGCAGTCCTCATCTAGCGGGAGGGCCGGGTGATACGCAGTATTTT.

This chain connects TRBV7-3 to TRBJ2-7; 13 nucleotides align to TRBD2. CDR3 length: 21 residues. V lost 1 base, J lost 3 bases, and 18 bases stayed unmatched. Looked up from germline, CDR1 is SGHTA and CDR2 is FQGTGA. The CDR3 here is CASSLRWAALAGGPSNYEQYF. The CDR3 DNA sequence: TGTGCCAGCAGCTTAAGGTGGGCCGCACTAGCGGGAGGGCCGTCCAACTACGAGCAGTACTTC.

This clonotype appeared many times. J is TRBJ2-6 and V is TRBV11-1; no definite D call. This CDR3 has 19 amino acids. CDR1 and CDR2 from the germline V gene are SGHAT and FQDESV (reference sequence). V lost 2 bases, J lost 1 base, and 18 bases lay in between. CDR3 sequence reads: CASSLSYFAGRSGANVLTF. As DNA, the CDR3 is TGTGCCAGCAGCTTATCGTACTTTGCTGGTCGGTCTGGGGCCAACGTCCTGACTTTC.

This chain links TRBV29-1 with TRBJ2-7; no clear D gene. The CDR3 is made up of 11 amino acids. Trimming shortened V by 0 bases and J by 6 bases, and 6 bases separated the two germline ends. The germline CDR1 and CDR2 sequences are SQVTM and ANQGSEA. As DNA, the CDR3 is TGCAGCGTTGAAGAGGGCCTCGAGCAGTACTTC. Its translation is CSVEEGLEQYF.

The DNA for the CDR3 is TGTGCCAGCAGCTTCGGGACTAGCGGCATCGAGCAGTACTTC. It encodes CASSFGTSGIEQYF. The chain links TRBV7-9 to TRBJ2-7; TRBD2 aligns across 11 bases. CDR3 length equals 14 residues. V gave up 3 bases and J gave up 6 bases; unmatched junction bases: 4. CDR1 SEHNR and CDR2 FQNEAQ come from the germline V gene (reference sequence). Full variable domain (missing parts from reference TRBV7-9 and TRBJ2-7): DTGVSQNPRHKITKRGQNVTFRCDPISEHNRLYWYRQTLGQGPEFLTYFQNEAQLEKSRLLSDRFSAERPKGSFSTLEIQRTEQGDSAMYLCASSFGTSGIEQYFGPGTRLTVT.

This clonotype rates as medium-sized (0.01 to 0.1%). The chain is built from TRBV5-1 and TRBJ2-7; 7 bases map to TRBD1. The CDR3 length is 15 residues. The trim removed 0 bases at V and 1 base at J, leaving 4 bases unmatched. Germline V CDR1 and CDR2: SGHRS, YFSETQ. The CDR3 loop is CASSLADRSSYEQYF. The CDR3 DNA sequence: TGCGCCAGCAGCTTGGCGGACAGGTCTTCCTACGAGCAGTACTTC. Filled out from reference TRBV5-1 and TRBJ2-7, the complete variable domain reads KAGVTQTPRYLIKTRGQQVTLSCSPISGHRSVSWYQQTPGQGLQFLFEYFSETQRNKGNFPGRFSGRQFSNSRSEMNVSTLELGDSALYLCASSLADRSSYEQYFGPGTRLTVT.

A few counts support this clonotype. The rearrangement uses TRBV29-1 and TRBJ1-2, with no clear D. Between the trimmed V and J ends, which lost 4 bases and 3 bases, there was a span of 12 bases. CDR1 and CDR2 from the germline V gene are SQVTM and ANQGSEA. The CDR3 is made up of 13 amino acids. For the CDR3, the DNA is TGCAGCGTTGTGGGCGGAGAGGACTATGGCTACACCTTC. Its translation is CSVVGGEDYGYTF.

The sample holds a few counts of this clonotype. For the CDR3, the DNA is TGCGCCAGCAGACTAGCGGGAAGCGAGCAGTACTTC. Translation: CASRLAGSEQYF. The chain couples TRBV5-1 to TRBJ2-7, with 10 bases aligning to TRBD2. CDR1 is SGHRS, CDR2 YFSETQ, per germline. The length of the CDR3 is 12 residues. V dropped 5 bases and J dropped 6; count of bases not matched to a gene: 2.

Only a few counts were recorded for this clonotype. CDR3: CASRRRALVNEQFF. As DNA, the CDR3 is TGTGCCAGCCGGCGGAGGGCCCTCGTTAATGAGCAGTTCTTC. The rearrangement joins TRBV27 to TRBJ2-1; D is possibly TRBD2 (6 bases). The germline V gene encodes CDR1 MNHEY and CDR2 SMNVEV (reference sequence). V was trimmed by 8 bases and J by 7 bases, leaving 18 bases between them. The CDR3 loop spans 14 amino acids.

This clonotype has a count of ten or more. The chain uses TRBV5-1 and TRBJ1-2; no clear D. The CDR3 is 14 amino acids. V was clipped by 3 bases and J by 6 bases, with 15 bases between them. Germline V gene data show CDR1 as SGHRS and CDR2 as YFSETQ. The CDR3 region has the DNA TGCGCCAGCAGCTCCGGGAGAAAAAATGATGGCTACACCTTC. Protein product: CASSSGRKNDGYTF.